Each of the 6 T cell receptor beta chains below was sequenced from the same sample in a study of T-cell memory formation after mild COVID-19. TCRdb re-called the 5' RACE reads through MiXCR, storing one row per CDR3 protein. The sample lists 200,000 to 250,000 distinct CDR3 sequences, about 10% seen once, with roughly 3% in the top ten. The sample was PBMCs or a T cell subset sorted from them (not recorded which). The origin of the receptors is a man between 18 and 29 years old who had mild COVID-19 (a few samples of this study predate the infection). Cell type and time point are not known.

CDR3 in amino acids: CASLPGQGARNYGYTF. CDR3 sequence (DNA): TGTGCCAGCCTTCCAGGACAGGGGGCGAGAAACTATGGCTACACCTTC. V usage is TRBV18 and J usage is TRBJ1-2, with TRBD1 matching over 11 bases. The CDR3 loop spans 16 amino acids. Per the germline V gene, CDR1 is KGHSH and CDR2 is LQKENI. The trim removed 8 bases at V and 2 bases at J, leaving 10 bases unmatched.

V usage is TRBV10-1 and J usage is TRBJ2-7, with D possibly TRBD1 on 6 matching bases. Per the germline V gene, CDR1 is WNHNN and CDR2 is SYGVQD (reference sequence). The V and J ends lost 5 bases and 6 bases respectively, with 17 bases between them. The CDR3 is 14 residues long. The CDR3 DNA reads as TGCGCCAGCAGTACTACAGGGAAAACGGCCGAGCAGTACTTC. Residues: CASSTTGKTAEQYF.

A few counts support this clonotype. In nucleotides, the CDR3 is TGTGCCAGCAGTTACGGGACTAGCGGTACAGATACGCAGTATTTT. Protein sequence: CASSYGTSGTDTQYF. V usage is TRBV7-2 and J usage is TRBJ2-3; 11 bases match TRBD2. The ends lost 6 bases at V and 3 bases at J; junction bases unmatched: 5. Germline V gene data show CDR1 as SGHTA and CDR2 as FQGNSA. The CDR3 length is 15 residues. The full variable domain, with the rest looked up from reference TRBV7-2 and TRBJ2-3, is GAGVSQSPSNKVTEKGKDVELRCDPISGHTALYWYRQSLGQGLEFLIYFQGNSAPDKSGLPSDRFSAERTGGSVSTLTIQRTQQEDSAVYLCASSYGTSGTDTQYFGPGTRLTVL.

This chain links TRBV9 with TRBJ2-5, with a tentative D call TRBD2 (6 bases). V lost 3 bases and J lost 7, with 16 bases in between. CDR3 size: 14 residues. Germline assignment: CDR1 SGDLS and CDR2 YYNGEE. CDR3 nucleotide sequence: TGTGCCAGCAGCGAGGGACTTCCTACAGCGACCCAGTACTTC. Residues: CASSEGLPTATQYF.

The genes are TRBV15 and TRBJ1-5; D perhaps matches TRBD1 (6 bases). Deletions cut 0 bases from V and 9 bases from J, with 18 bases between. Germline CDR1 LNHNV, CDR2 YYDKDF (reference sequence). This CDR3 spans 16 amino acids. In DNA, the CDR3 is TGTGCCACCAGCAGAGATCAGGGGTCCCCCAGGGGGCCCCAGCATTTT. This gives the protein CATSRDQGSPRGPQHF.

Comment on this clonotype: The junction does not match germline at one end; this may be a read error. CDR3 protein: CASRPTGHANTQAFF. In DNA, the CDR3 is TGTGCCAGCAGACCCACGGGACACGCGAACACTCAAGCTTTCTTT. This sequence joins TRBV6-2 or TRBV6-3 and TRBJ1-1; maybe TRBD1 (6 bases). There are 15 residues in the CDR3. CDR1 and CDR2 from the germline V gene are MNHEY and SVGEGT.